A selection of T cell receptor beta chains follows, all from one sample in a study of control samples from healthy donors and cancer patients. Method: immunoSEQ multiplex PCR; TCRdb's copy keeps in-frame clones and lacks some. The sample has some 140,000 clones, 92% seen once. Sequenced material: blood. The receptors were sampled from a man between 25 and 39 years old in good health. CDR3s include the opening cysteine and the closing phenylalanine or tryptophan. A D gene is named only where the DNA matches it firmly. The size of a clone is reported for some rows only, either as once, few or many, or as a class for expanded clones.

D gene,clone size,J gene,V gene,CDR3 protein,CDR3 DNA
NA,NA,TRBJ1-2,TRBV9,CASSVGEGFGGYTF,TGTGCCAGCAGCGTAGGTGAGGGGTTTGGTGGCTACACCTTC
NA,NA,TRBJ1-1,TRBV4-1,CASSQGQAGTEAFF,TGCGCCAGCAGCCAAGGACAGGCTGGCACTGAAGCTTTCTTT
TRBD1,once,TRBJ2-7,TRBV28,CASSAAKGQGSNEQYF,TGTGCCAGCAGTGCAGCAAAGGGACAGGGTTCCAACGAGCAGTACTTC
NA,NA,TRBJ1-3,TRBV4-1,CASSQVNPFSGNTIYF,TGCGCCAGCAGCCAAGTAAATCCATTCTCTGGAAACACCATATATTTT
TRBD2,NA,TRBJ2-1,TRBV7-2,CASSWTSGRLFSEQFF,TGTGCCAGCAGCTGGACTAGCGGGAGATTATTTAGTGAGCAGTTCTTC
TRBD1,NA,TRBJ1-3,TRBV5-1,CASSPMGQEGNTIYF,TGCGCCAGCAGCCCTATGGGACAGGAAGGAAACACCATATATTTT
TRBD1,NA,TRBJ1-6,TRBV11-2,CVSSLVWDRGRGSSPLHF,TGTGTCAGCAGCTTAGTATGGGACAGGGGGCGCGGTAGTTCACCCCTCCACTTT
TRBD1,NA,TRBJ1-1,TRBV28,CASSLTGTGGTEAFF,TGTGCCAGCAGTCTAACCGGGACAGGGGGCACTGAAGCTTTCTTT
NA,NA,TRBJ2-2,TRBV5-1,CASSRWGSGELFF,TGCGCCAGCAGCCGCTGGGGGTCCGGGGAGCTGTTTTTT
TRBD2,NA,TRBJ2-3,TRBV5-4,CASSLLAGVDTQYF,TGTGCCAGCAGCCTACTAGCGGGAGTAGATACGCAGTATTTT
NA,NA,TRBJ2-3,TRBV5-4,CASSPGTPGDTQYF,TGTGCCAGCAGCCCGGGTACCCCGGGGGATACGCAGTATTTT
NA,NA,TRBJ1-5,TRBV5-1,CASSLGGDQPQHF,TGCGCCAGCAGCTTGGGAGGGGATCAGCCCCAGCATTTT